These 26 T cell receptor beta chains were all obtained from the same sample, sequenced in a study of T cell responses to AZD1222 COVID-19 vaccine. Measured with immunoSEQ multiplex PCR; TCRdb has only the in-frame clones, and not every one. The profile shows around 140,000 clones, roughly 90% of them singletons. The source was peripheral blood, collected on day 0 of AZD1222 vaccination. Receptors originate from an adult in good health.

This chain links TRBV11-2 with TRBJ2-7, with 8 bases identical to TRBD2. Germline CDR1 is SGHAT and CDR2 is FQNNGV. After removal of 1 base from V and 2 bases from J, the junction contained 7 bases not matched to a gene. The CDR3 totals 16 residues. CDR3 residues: CASSLALAGPTYEQYF. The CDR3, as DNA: TGTGCCAGCAGCTTAGCTCTAGCGGGCCCTACCTACGAGCAGTACTTC.

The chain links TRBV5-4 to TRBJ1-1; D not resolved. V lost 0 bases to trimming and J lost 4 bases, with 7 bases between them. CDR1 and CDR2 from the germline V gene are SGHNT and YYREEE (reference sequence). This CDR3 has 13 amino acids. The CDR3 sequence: CASSLGPITEAFF. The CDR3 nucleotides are TGTGCCAGCAGCTTGGGCCCGATCACTGAAGCTTTCTTT.

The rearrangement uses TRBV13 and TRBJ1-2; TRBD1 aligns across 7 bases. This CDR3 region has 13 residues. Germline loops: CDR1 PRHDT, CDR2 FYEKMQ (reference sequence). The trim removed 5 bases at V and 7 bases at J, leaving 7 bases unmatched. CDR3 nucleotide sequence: TGTGCCAGCAGCACCCGGGACAGCCGTGGCTACACCTTC. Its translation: CASSTRDSRGYTF.

The CDR3 sequence: CASSVGPVSGRETQYF. CDR3 DNA: TGTGCCAGCAGCGTAGGGCCCGTCTCAGGTCGGGAGACCCAGTACTTC. The chain has TRBV9 and TRBJ2-5; D is uncertain. Germline CDR1 SGDLS, CDR2 YYNGEE. Trimming left V 0 bases short and J 5 bases short, with 17 bases between. This CDR3 comprises 16 residues. The whole variable domain, remainder taken from reference TRBV9 and TRBJ2-5, is DSGVTQTPKHLITATGQRVTLRCSPRSGDLSVYWYQQSLDQGLQFLIQYYNGEERAKGNILERFSAQQFPDLHSELNLSSLELGDSALYFCASSVGPVSGRETQYFGPGTRLLVL.

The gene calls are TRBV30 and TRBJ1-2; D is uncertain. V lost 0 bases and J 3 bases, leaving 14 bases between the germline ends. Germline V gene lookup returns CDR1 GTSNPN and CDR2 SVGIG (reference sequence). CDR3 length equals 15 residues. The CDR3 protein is CAWSVRGGFDYGYTF. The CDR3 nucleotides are TGTGCCTGGAGTGTGCGAGGAGGTTTCGACTATGGCTACACCTTC.

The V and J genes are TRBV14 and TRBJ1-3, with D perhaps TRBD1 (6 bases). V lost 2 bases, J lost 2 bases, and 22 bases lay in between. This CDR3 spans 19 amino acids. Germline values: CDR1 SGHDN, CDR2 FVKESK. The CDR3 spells CASSQTRIRGLGAGNTIYF. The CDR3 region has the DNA TGTGCCAGCAGCCAAACGCGGATCAGGGGTTTAGGAGCTGGAAACACCATATATTTT.

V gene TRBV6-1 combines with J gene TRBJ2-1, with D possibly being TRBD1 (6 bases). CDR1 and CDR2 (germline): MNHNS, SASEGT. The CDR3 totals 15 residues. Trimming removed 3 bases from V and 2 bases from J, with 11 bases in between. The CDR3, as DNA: TGTGCCAGCAGTGAGCAGGGGCGTACCTACAATGAGCAGTTCTTC. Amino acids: CASSEQGRTYNEQFF.

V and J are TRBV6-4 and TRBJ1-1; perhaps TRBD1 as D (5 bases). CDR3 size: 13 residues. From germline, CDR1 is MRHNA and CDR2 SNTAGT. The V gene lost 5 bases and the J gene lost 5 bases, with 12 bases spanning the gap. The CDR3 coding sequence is TGTGCCAGCAGTTGGGGCAGAGAGACTGAAGCTTTCTTT. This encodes CASSWGRETEAFF.

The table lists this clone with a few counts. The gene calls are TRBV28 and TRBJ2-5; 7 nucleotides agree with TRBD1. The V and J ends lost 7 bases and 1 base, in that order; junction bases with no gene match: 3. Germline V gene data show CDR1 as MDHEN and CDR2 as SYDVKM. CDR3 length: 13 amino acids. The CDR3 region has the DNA TGTGCCAGCATGGGACAGTTCCAAGAGACCCAGTACTTC. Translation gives CASMGQFQETQYF.

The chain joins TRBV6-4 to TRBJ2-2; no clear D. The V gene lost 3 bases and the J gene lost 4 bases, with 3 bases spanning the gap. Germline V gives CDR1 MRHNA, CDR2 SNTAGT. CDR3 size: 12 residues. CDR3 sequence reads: CASSDGTGELFF. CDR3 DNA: TGTGCCAGCAGTGATGGCACCGGGGAGCTGTTTTTT.

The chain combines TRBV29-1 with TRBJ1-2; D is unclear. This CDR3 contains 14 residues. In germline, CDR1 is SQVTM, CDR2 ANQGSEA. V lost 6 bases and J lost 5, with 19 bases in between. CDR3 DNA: TGCAGCGTAGTCGTGGCGGGGAGGAATTATGGCTACACCTTC. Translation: CSVVVAGRNYGYTF.

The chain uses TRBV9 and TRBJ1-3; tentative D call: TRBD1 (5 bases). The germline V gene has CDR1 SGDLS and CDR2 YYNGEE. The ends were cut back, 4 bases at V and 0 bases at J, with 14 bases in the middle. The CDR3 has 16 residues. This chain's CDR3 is CASSTGTGSSGNTIYF. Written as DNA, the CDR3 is TGTGCCAGCAGCACCGGGACCGGTAGCTCTGGAAACACCATATATTTT.

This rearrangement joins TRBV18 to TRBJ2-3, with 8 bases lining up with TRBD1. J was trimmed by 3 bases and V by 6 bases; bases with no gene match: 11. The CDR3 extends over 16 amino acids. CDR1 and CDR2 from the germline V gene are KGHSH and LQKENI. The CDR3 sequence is CASSPNRQGSTDTQYF. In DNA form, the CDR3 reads TGTGCCAGCTCCCCAAACCGACAGGGGTCAACAGATACGCAGTATTTT.

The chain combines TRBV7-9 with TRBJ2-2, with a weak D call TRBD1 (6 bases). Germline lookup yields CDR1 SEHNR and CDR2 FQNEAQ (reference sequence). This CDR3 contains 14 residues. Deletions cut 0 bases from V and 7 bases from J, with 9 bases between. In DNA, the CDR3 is TGTGCCAGCAGCTTAGCTGCAGGGGTCGGGGAGCTGTTTTTT. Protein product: CASSLAAGVGELFF.

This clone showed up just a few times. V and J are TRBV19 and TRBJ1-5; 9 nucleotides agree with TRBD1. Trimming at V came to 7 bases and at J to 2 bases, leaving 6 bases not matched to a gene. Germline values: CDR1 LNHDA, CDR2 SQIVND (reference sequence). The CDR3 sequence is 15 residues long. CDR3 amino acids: CASTTGGIGNQPQHF. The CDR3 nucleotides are TGTGCCAGTACCACAGGGGGCATCGGCAATCAGCCCCAGCATTTT.

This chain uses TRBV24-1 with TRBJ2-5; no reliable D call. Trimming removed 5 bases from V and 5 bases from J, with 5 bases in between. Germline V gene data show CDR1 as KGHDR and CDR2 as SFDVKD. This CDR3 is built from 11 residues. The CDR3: CATSVKETQYF. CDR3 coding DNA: TGTGCCACCAGTGTTAAGGAGACCCAGTACTTC.

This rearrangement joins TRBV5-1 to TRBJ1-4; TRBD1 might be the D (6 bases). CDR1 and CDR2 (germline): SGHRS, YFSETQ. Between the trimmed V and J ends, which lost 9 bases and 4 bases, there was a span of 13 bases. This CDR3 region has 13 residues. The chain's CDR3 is CATKTGNNEKLFF. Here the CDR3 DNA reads TGCGCCACCAAGACAGGAAATAATGAAAAACTGTTTTTT.

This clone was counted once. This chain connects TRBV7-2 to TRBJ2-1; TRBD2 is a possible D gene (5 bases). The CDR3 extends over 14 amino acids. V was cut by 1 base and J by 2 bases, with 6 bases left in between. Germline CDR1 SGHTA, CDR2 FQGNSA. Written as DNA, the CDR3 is TGTGCCAGCAGCTTAGAGCGGCCCTACAATGAGCAGTTCTTC. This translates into CASSLERPYNEQFF.

CDR3 amino acids: CASSRYRLNTEAFF. The CDR3 nucleotides are TGCGCCAGCAGCAGATACAGGCTTAACACTGAAGCTTTCTTT. The chain links TRBV4-1 to TRBJ1-1; D may be TRBD1 (5 bases). Germline lookup yields CDR1 MGHRA and CDR2 YSYEKL. The CDR3 spans 14 residues. Trimming removed 5 bases at V and 2 bases at J, with 12 bases between.

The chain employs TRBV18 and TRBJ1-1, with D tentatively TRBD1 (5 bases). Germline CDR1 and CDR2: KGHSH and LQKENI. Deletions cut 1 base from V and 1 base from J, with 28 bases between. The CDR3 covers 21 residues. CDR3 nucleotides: TGTGCCAGCTCACCACTCAGCGGGACGGAGAATATTGCGGGTTGGAACACTGAAGCTTTCTTT. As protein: CASSPLSGTENIAGWNTEAFF.

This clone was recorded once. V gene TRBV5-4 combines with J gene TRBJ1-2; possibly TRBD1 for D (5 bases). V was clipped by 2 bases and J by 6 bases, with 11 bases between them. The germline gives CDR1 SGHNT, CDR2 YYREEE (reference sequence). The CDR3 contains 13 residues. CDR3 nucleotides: TGTGCCAGCAGCTTTTCGGGAGGGGATGGCTACACCTTC. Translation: CASSFSGGDGYTF.

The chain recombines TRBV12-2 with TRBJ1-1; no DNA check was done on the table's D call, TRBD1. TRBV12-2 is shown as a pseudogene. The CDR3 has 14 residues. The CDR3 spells CASRLAGGQGTAFF. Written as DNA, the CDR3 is TGTGCAAGTCGCTTAGCGGGGGGACAGGGGACGGCTTTCTTT.

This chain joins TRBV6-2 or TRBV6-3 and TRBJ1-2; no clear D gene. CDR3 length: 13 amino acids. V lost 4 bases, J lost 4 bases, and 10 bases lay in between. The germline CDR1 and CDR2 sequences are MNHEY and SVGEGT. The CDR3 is CASSSGGIYGYTF. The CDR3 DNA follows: TGTGCCAGCAGTTCTGGAGGGATCTATGGCTACACCTTC.

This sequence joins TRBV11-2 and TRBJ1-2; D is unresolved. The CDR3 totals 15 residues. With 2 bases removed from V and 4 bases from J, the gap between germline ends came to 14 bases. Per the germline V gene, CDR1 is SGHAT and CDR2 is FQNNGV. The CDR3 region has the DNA TGTGCCAGCAGCTTATACCGGGGAGGCACCTATGGCTACACCTTC. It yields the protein CASSLYRGGTYGYTF.

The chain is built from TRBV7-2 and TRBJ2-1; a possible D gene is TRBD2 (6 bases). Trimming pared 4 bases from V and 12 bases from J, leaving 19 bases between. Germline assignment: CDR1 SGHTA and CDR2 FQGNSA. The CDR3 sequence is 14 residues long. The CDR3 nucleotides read TGTGCCAGCAGCTATCCCAAGGGACTGATGGGGCAGTTCTTC. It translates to CASSYPKGLMGQFF.

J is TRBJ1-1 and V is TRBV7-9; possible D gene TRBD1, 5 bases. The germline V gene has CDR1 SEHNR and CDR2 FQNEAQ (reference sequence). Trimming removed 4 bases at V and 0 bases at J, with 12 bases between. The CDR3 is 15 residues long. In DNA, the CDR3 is TGTGCCAGCAGCTCACCGGGGCGCGTGAACACTGAAGCTTTCTTT. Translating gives CASSSPGRVNTEAFF.